This TCR beta chain was captured by sequencing in a study of T cell changes during pregnancy in multiple sclerosis. The ends lost 0 bases at V and 6 bases at J; junction bases unmatched: 8. The CDR3 length is 16 residues. The germline V gene has CDR1 KGHSH and CDR2 LQKENI. Data came from immunoSEQ multiplex PCR; TCRdb stores just in-frame clones and leaves some out. The sample has 55,000 to 65,000 clones, 90% seen once. Sequencing used peripheral blood, obtained in the first trimester of pregnancy. The chain uses TRBV18 and TRBJ1-2, with 9 bases lining up with TRBD1. The clonotype comes from a female donor in good health, enrolled as a control in a pregnancy study. The CDR3 reads CASSPPETGGDDGYTF. As DNA, the CDR3 is TGTGCCAGCTCACCACCAGAGACAGGGGGTGACGATGGCTACACCTTC. Drawing the rest from reference TRBV18 and TRBJ1-2, the complete variable domain is NAGVMQNPRHLVRRRGQEARLRCSPMKGHSHVYWYRQLPEEGLKFMVYLQKENIIDESGMPKERFSAEFPKEGPSILRIQQVVRGDSAAYFCASSPPETGGDDGYTFGSGTRLTVV.